This T cell receptor (beta chain) is from a study of shared clonotypes between healthy human individuals. Germline V CDR1 and CDR2: SNHLY, FYNNEI. J lost 0 bases, V lost 2 bases, and 0 bases had no gene match. The CDR3 sequence is 14 residues long. As for this clone: This specimen includes other DNA sequences encoding the same CDR3.

Using immunoSEQ multiplex PCR, the repertoire was profiled, and TCRdb retains in-frame clones only, with some absent. This table holds more than 2 million clones, roughly 94% found once. What was sequenced was naive CD4+ T cells sorted from blood. Subset in this sample: CD45RA+ positively selected. This sequence originates from a man in his late teens or twenties in good health. This chain joins TRBV2 and TRBJ2-7; 8 nucleotides agree with TRBD2. The CDR3 reads CASSESGSSYEQYF. CDR3 bases: TGTGCCAGCAGTGAAAGCGGGAGCTCCTACGAGCAGTACTTC.